This T cell receptor (beta chain) was retrieved from a study of Ad26.COV2.S vaccination and SARS-CoV-2 variants. Looking at the study overall: The trial was COV1001 and the donor's arm was Ad26.COV2.S. Findings and limits, study-wide: Those who received the vaccine showed greater spike-specific TCR breadth than those given placebo. In TCR breadth and depth analyses, total T cell responses may have been underestimated. Vaccine recipients and placebo recipients showed similar non-spike TCR breadth.

The CDR3 spans 14 residues. V gave up 5 bases and J gave up 2 bases, with 12 bases separating them. The germline CDR1 and CDR2 sequences are LNHDA and SQIVND (reference sequence). Some clones are missing from TCRdb's copy, which holds only in-frame ones; the method was immunoSEQ multiplex PCR. The table records 350,000 to 450,000 clones, roughly 80% of them present only once. Treatment: over 15 received Ad26.COV2.S at low or high dose, single or two shots; about 5 received placebo; per-sample allocation not given. Samples analyzed were those drawn on day 63 after the first vaccine or placebo injection. With regard to this clone: The antigen is not known.

The gene calls are TRBV19 and TRBJ1-2; TRBD1 is a possible D gene (5 bases). Specimen: peripheral blood, collected in a trial of Ad26.COV2.S vaccine versus placebo. The TCR sequence derives from a person between 18 and 60 years old who received the Ad26.COV2.S COVID-19 vaccine or a placebo. The CDR3: CASSPDKNNYGYTF. CDR3 coding DNA: TGTGCCAGTAGTCCGGACAAAAACAACTATGGCTACACCTTC. Looking up the rest from reference TRBV19 and TRBJ1-2 gives the full variable domain: DGGITQSPKYLFRKEGQNVTLSCEQNLNHDAMYWYRQDPGQGLRLIYYSQIVNDFQKGDIAEGYSVSREKKESFPLTVTSAQKNPTAFYLCASSPDKNNYGYTFGSGTRLTVV.